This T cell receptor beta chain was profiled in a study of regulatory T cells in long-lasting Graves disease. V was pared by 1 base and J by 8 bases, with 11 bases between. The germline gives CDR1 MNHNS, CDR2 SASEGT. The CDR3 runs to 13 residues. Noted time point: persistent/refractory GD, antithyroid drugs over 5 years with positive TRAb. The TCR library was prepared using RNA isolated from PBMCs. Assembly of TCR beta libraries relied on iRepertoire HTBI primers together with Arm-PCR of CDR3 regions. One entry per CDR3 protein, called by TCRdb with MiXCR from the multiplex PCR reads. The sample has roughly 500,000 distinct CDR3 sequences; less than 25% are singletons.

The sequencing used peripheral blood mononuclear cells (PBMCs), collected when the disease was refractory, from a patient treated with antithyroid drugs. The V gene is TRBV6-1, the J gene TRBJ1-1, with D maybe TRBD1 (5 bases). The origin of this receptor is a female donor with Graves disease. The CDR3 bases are TGTGCCAGCAGTGAAGTAAGGGGTCCAGAAGCTTTCTTT. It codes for CASSEVRGPEAFF.